Below, 3 T cell receptor beta chains from the same sample are listed, as sequenced in a study of Ad26.COV2.S vaccination and SARS-CoV-2 variants. Method: immunoSEQ multiplex PCR; TCRdb's copy keeps in-frame clones and lacks some. The sample has about 280,000 clones, about 87% seen once; the top ten hold 2.5% to 3.5%. Treatment denoted: some 19 received Ad26.COV2.S at low or high dose, single or two shots; roughly five received placebo; per-sample allocation not given. Vaccine and placebo recipients were sampled on day 63 after the first injection. Sequences were derived from peripheral blood, sampled in a trial of Ad26.COV2.S vaccine versus placebo. These TCRs come from a person between 18 and 59 years old who received the Ad26.COV2.S COVID-19 vaccine or a placebo.

The table lists this clone with a count of one. V and J are TRBV12-5 and TRBJ1-1, with a possible D match to TRBD1 (5 bases). The CDR3 runs to 13 residues. V was shortened by 6 bases and J by 4 bases, with 12 bases between the two germline ends. Looked up from germline, CDR1 is LGHNT and CDR2 is FRNRAP. CDR3: CASGTQGGTEAFF. In DNA, the CDR3 is TGTGCTAGTGGGACCCAGGGAGGCACTGAAGCTTTCTTT.

The rearrangement uses TRBV5-1 and TRBJ1-3; 10 positions agree with TRBD1. The germline CDR1 and CDR2 sequences are SGHRS and YFSETQ. The CDR3 loop spans 14 amino acids. Trimming at V came to 4 bases and at J to 4 bases, leaving 2 bases not matched to a gene. The CDR3 bases are TGCGCCAGCAGCGACAGGGGGCTCGGAAACACCATATATTTT. It is translated as CASSDRGLGNTIYF.

The chain employs TRBV11-3 and TRBJ2-1; 8 bases map to TRBD2. Germline assignment: CDR1 SGHNT and CDR2 YENEEA. V gave up 5 bases and J gave up 3 bases; unmatched junction bases: 18. There are 19 residues in the CDR3. Here the CDR3 reads CASSPGVSGSALNYNEQFF. CDR3 DNA sequence: TGTGCCAGCAGCCCCGGTGTGAGCGGGAGTGCCCTAAACTACAATGAGCAGTTCTTC.